This T cell receptor beta chain was documented in a study of blood T cell repertoires in COVID-19 (dated by TCRdb to the early 2020s). Regarding the complete study: Samples from collaborators originated in the United States, Italy and Spain and spanned both the acute and convalescent phases of COVID-19. The samples were drawn from the first 160 participants of the ongoing ImmuneRACE study and from 950 to 1,500 subjects provided by 6 global collaborators. Where HLA class I and class II types were available, the types were taken from metadata supplied by the sample provider, not from assay-based typing. The material from the prospective study consisted of cDNA or gDNA derived from T cells, B-cell-depleted T cells, or PBMCs. The dataset comprised deeply sampled blood TCRbeta repertoires from subjects exposed to, actively infected with, or recovered from COVID-19. The repertoires were released in a freely available public database intended as a resource for research on the immune response to SARS-CoV-2. Nearly every sample came with metadata listing a de-identified subject ID, COVID-19 status, age in years and sex.

As to this clone: The target of this receptor is not known. Base-call qualities are not available, and no considerably larger clone is one nucleotide away.

Each collaborating institution followed its own protocols to collect whole blood in K2EDTA tubes. Collaborator samples were shipped for TCRbeta analysis as frozen whole blood, isolated PBMCs, or DNA extracted from either sample type. The CDR3 goes from the cysteine to the phenylalanine over 15 residues. Only CDR3 DNA is held: 45 bases, read in frame from base 1. V and J lose 0 bases and 2 bases, and a span of 10 bases separates them. The CDR1 and CDR2 encoded by the germline V gene are SGHTA and FQGNSA. TCRbeta CDR3 regions were amplified from genomic DNA using the immunoSEQ Assay, a bias-controlled multiplex PCR. The published analysis was carried out like this. Within the assay, amplification of reference gene primers was used to estimate how many nucleated cells each sample contained. To quantify the absolute abundance of each unique TCRbeta CDR3 rearrangement, sequence reads were collapsed and filtered. For each sample, productive Simpson clonality was calculated by taking the square root of Simpson's diversity index across productive rearrangements. Imported from immuneACCESS, the table was reduced by TCRdb to in-frame sequences with V and J called. These copies leave out some clones; in studies compared against another copy, an unresolved V gene accounts for under half, and the cause of the remainder is not known. That table supplies the V and J calls and clone size; D and trimming were determined from the DNA. This sample gives some 140,000 clones in total; roughly 82% of them show up just once. The ten most abundant clones make up around 13% of the sample.

General study outcomes and caveats: Clinical and demographic metadata were provided uncurated, with the amount varying by source and participant.

This sequence was found in a man older than 75 with acute or convalescent COVID-19. The rearrangement joined TRBV7-2 to TRBJ2-5, with the D segment identity uncertain. Sequencing input: peripheral blood. The base sequence is TGTGCCAGCAGCTTAGCTGGTGACTGGCAAGAGACCCAGTACTTC. This is translated as CASSLAGDWQETQYF. When the CDR3 is completed using the reference TRBV7-2 and TRBJ2-5 genes on either side, the full variable domain is GAGVSQSPSNKVTEKGKDVELRCDPISGHTALYWYRQSLGQGLEFLIYFQGNSAPDKSGLPSDRFSAERTGGSVSTLTIQRTQQEDSAVYLCASSLAGDWQETQYFGPGTRLLVL.